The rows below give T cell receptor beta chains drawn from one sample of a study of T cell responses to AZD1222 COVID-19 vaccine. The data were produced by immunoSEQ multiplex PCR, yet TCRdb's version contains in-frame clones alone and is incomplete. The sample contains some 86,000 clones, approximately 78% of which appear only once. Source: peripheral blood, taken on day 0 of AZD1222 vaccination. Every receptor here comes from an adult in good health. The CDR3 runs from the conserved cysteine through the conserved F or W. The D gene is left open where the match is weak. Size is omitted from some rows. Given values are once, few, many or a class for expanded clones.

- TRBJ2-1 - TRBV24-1 CATSAPPGTTHEQFF TGTGCCACCAGTGCCCCCCCCGGGACCACCCATGAGCAGTTCTTC
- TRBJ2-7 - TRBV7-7 CASNRITGYEQYF TGTGCCAGCAATCGTATAACAGGGTACGAGCAGTACTTC
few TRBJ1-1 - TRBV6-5 CASSYSGQVDTEAFF TGTGCCAGCAGTTACTCCGGTCAGGTGGACACTGAAGCTTTCTTT
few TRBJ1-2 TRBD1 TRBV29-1 CSVGGQGWGYTF TGCAGCGTCGGTGGACAGGGCTGGGGCTACACCTTC
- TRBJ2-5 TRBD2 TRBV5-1 CASSFLAGETQYF TGCGCCAGCAGCTTCCTAGCGGGGGAGACCCAGTACTTC
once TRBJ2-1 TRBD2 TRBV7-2 CASSLISGSSYNEQFF TGTGCCAGCAGCTTAATTAGCGGGAGCTCCTACAATGAGCAGTTCTTC
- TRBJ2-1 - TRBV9 CASSVTGESEQFF TGTGCCAGCAGCGTAACGGGAGAGAGTGAGCAGTTCTTC
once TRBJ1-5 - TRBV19 CASSAQGNQPQHF TGTGCCAGTAGTGCCCAGGGGAATCAGCCCCAGCATTTT
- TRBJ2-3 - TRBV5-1 CASSLYGGSADTQYF TGCGCCAGCAGCTTGTACGGCGGGTCCGCAGATACGCAGTATTTT
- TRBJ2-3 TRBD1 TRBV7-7 CASSRDRGDTQYF TGTGCCAGCAGCAGGGACAGGGGGGATACGCAGTATTTT
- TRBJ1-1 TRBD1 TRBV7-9 CASSNWDRVRTEAFF TGTGCCAGCAGCAATTGGGACAGGGTACGCACTGAAGCTTTCTTT
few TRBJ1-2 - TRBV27 CASSPRGTNYGYTF TGTGCCAGCAGTCCTAGGGGCACTAACTATGGCTACACCTTC
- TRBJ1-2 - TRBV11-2 CASSLVRYGYTF TGTGCCAGCAGCTTAGTTCGCTATGGCTACACCTTC
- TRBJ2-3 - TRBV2 CASSEGKWVGDTQYF TGTGCCAGCAGTGAAGGAAAATGGGTGGGGGATACGCAGTATTTT
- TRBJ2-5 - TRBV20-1 CSASFGHQETQYF TGCAGTGCTAGTTTCGGGCACCAAGAGACCCAGTACTTC
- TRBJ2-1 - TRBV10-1 CASSDHTTGYNEQFF TGCGCCAGCAGTGACCATACGACAGGATACAATGAGCAGTTCTTC
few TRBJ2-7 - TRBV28 CASSSLYSYEQYF TGTGCCAGCAGTAGTTTATACTCCTACGAGCAGTACTTC
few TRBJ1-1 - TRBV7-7 CASSLDRNTEAFF TGTGCCAGCAGCTTGGACCGGAACACTGAAGCTTTCTTT
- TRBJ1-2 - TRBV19 CASSRAGTEDGYTF TGTGCCAGTAGTAGGGCCGGGACCGAGGATGGCTACACCTTC
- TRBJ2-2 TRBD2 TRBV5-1 CASSYLAGENTGELFF TGCGCCAGCAGCTACCTAGCGGGTGAGAACACCGGGGAGCTGTTTTTT
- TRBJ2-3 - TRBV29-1 CSVEGQGTDTQYF TGCAGCGTTGAAGGGCAGGGGACAGATACGCAGTATTTT
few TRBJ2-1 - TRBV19 CASSRDGVPEQFF TGTGCCAGTAGTAGGGATGGAGTGCCCGAGCAGTTCTTC
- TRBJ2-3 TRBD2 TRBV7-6 CASSLAAWRGSTDTQYF TGTGCCAGCAGCTTAGCGGCTTGGCGGGGGAGCACAGATACGCAGTATTTT
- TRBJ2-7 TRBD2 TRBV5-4 CASSYKLAGENQYF TGTGCCAGCAGCTACAAACTAGCGGGGGAGAACCAGTACTTC
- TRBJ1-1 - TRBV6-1 CASTKDTVGAFF TGTGCCAGCACAAAAGACACGGTTGGTGCTTTCTTT
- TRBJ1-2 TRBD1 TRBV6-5 CASRSTGQRPYGYTF TGTGCCAGCAGATCAACGGGACAGAGACCCTATGGCTACACCTTC
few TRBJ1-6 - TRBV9 CASSDGNSPLHF TGTGCCAGCAGCGATGGGAATTCACCCCTCCACTTT
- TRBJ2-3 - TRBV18 CASSQYRWVTDTQYF TGTGCCAGCTCACAATACCGATGGGTCACAGATACGCAGTATTTT
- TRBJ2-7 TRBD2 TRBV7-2 CASSSYLAGEQYF TGTGCCAGCAGCTCCTACCTAGCGGGTGAGCAGTACTTC
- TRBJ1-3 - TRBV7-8 CASSPILGVSSGNTIYF TGTGCCAGCAGCCCTATTTTGGGAGTTTCCTCTGGAAACACCATATATTTT
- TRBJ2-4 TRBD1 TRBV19 CASAALRQGRDIQYF TGTGCCAGTGCAGCCCTACGACAGGGTAGGGACATTCAGTACTTC
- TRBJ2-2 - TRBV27 CASSLLGGGELFF TGTGCCAGCAGTTTATTGGGCGGCGGGGAGCTGTTTTTT
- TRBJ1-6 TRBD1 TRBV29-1 CSVGDRDSPLHF TGCAGCGTTGGGGACAGAGATTCACCCCTCCACTTT
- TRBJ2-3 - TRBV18 CASSPTRQSTDTQYF TGTGCCAGCTCACCCACCAGACAGAGCACAGATACGCAGTATTTT
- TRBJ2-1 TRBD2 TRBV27 CASRPWGREDNEQFF TGTGCCAGCAGGCCCTGGGGACGGGAGGACAATGAGCAGTTCTTC
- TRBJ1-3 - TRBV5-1 CASRPDASISGNTIYF TGCGCCAGCAGGCCGGACGCAAGTATCTCTGGAAACACCATATATTTT
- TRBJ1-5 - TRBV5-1 CASSLSGTLNQPQHF TGCGCCAGCAGTTTATCAGGGACCCTCAATCAGCCCCAGCATTTT
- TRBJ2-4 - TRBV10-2 CASSASDPADIQYF TGCGCCAGCAGTGCATCGGACCCCGCGGACATTCAGTACTTC
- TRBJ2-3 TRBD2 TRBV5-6 CASSSLAGGDTQYF TGTGCCAGCAGCTCCTTAGCGGGAGGGGATACGCAGTATTTT
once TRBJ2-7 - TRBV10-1 CATTNYEQYF TGCGCCACCACCAACTACGAGCAGTACTTC
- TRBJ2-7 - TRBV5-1 CASSLIGYEQYF TGCGCCAGCAGCTTAATAGGCTACGAGCAGTACTTC
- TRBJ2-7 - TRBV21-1 CASSKQRDCEQYF TGTGCCAGCAGCAAGCAGCGGGATTGCGAGCAGTACTTC
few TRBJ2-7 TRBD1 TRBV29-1 CSARDSNYEQYF TGCAGCGCCAGGGACAGTAACTACGAGCAGTACTTC
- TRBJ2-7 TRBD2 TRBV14 CASSQTGLAVYEQYF TGTGCCAGCAGCCAAACGGGACTAGCGGTCTACGAGCAGTACTTC
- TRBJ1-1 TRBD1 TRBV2 CASSGQGDSYTEAFF TGTGCCAGCAGTGGACAGGGCGATTCTTACACTGAAGCTTTCTTT
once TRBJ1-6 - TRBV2 CASSVRGLPNSPLHF TGTGCCAGCAGTGTTCGGGGCCTACCTAATTCACCCCTCCACTTT
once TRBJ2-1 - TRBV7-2 CASSSYVSGNEQFF TGTGCCAGCAGCTCGTACGTTAGCGGCAATGAGCAGTTCTTC
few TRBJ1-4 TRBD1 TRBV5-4 CASSWTGARPEKLFF TGTGCCAGCAGCTGGACAGGGGCCCGGCCCGAAAAACTGTTTTTT
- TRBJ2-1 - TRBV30 CACRYYLSGLNEQFF TGTGCCTGCCGATACTACCTCTCGGGGCTCAATGAGCAGTTCTTC
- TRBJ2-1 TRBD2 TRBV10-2 CASSDYGGSYNEQFF TGCGCCAGCAGTGATTACGGGGGGAGCTACAATGAGCAGTTCTTC
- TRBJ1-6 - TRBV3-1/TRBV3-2 CASSQVGGFASPLHF TGTGCCAGCAGCCAAGTAGGGGGTTTTGCTTCACCCCTCCACTTT
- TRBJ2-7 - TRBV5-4 CASSLVGDRYEQYF TGTGCCAGCAGCTTGGTGGGGGATCGCTACGAGCAGTACTTC
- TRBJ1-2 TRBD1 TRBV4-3 CASSQGQEASGYTF TGCGCCAGCAGCCAGGGACAGGAGGCCAGTGGCTACACCTTC